One sample yielded the 22 T cell receptor beta chains listed below, sequenced in a study of neurological immune-mediated disorders. Indicated time point: longitudinal time-point 2. MiXCR, run by TCRdb on the 5' RACE reads, gives a single entry per CDR3 protein. Of roughly 45,000 distinct CDR3 sequences detected, less than 15% appear once; the ten largest clones hold 4.5%. The specimen was PBMCs. The source of these receptors is a male donor with HTLV-1-associated myelopathy (HAM/TSP).

This clonotype was found many times. The V gene is TRBV6-2 or TRBV6-3, the J gene TRBJ1-6; D not certain. Germline V gene data show CDR1 as MNHEY and CDR2 as SVGEGT. V was shortened by 9 bases and J by 0 bases, with 9 bases between the two germline ends. CDR3 length equals 14 residues. CDR3 sequence reads: CASSANSYNSPLHF. In nucleotides, the CDR3 is TGTGCCAGTTCCGCGAACTCCTATAATTCACCCCTCCACTTT.

In this sample, this clonotype turned up many times. The chain links TRBV20-1 to TRBJ1-5; 8 nucleotides match TRBD1. The germline V gene encodes CDR1 DFQATT and CDR2 SNEGSKA (reference sequence). The CDR3 loop spans 16 amino acids. The trim removed 6 bases at V and 1 base at J, leaving 11 bases unmatched. CDR3 loop: CSALWQGALSNQPQHF. The CDR3 DNA reads TGCAGTGCCTTATGGCAGGGGGCGTTGAGCAATCAGCCCCAGCATTTT.

This clonotype showed up just a few times. The rearrangement joins TRBV19 to TRBJ1-5, with D hard to call. Trimming shortened V by 7 bases and J by 3 bases, and 16 bases separated the two germline ends. The CDR3 contains 15 residues. Per the germline V gene, CDR1 is LNHDA and CDR2 is SQIVND (reference sequence). CDR3 sequence: CASTFFARNNQPQHF. DNA for the CDR3: TGTGCCAGTACCTTCTTTGCCCGAAACAATCAGCCCCAGCATTTT.

This clonotype has a count of ten or more. The CDR3 here is CASSFRMNTEAFF. CDR3 nucleotides: TGTGCCAGCAGTTTTCGCATGAACACTGAAGCTTTCTTT. The J gene is TRBJ1-1, the V gene TRBV12-3 or TRBV12-4; D not resolved. V was pared by 3 bases and J by 0 bases, with 5 bases between. The CDR3 totals 13 residues.

In its sample, this clonotype was seen many times. This chain uses TRBV4-3 with TRBJ2-1, with D perhaps matching TRBD1 (5 bases). CDR3 length: 20 residues. Between the trimmed V and J ends, which lost 0 bases and 0 bases, there was a span of 21 bases. The germline V gene encodes CDR1 LGHNA and CDR2 YSLEER. CDR3 nucleotide sequence: TGCGCCAGCAGCCAAGAACCCAGGGCGTTTGGATTATTCTCCTACAATGAGCAGTTCTTC. The encoded protein is CASSQEPRAFGLFSYNEQFF.

There are many counts of this clonotype. The rearrangement joins TRBV12-3 or TRBV12-4 to TRBJ1-6; possible D gene TRBD1, 5 bases. This CDR3 spans 14 amino acids. Trimming cost V 6 bases and J 7 bases, with 13 bases left between them. The CDR3 region has the DNA TGTGCCAGCAGCCTCGGGACTGAGAATTCACCCCTCCACTTT. Its protein is CASSLGTENSPLHF.

This clonotype was counted at least ten times. The rearrangement links TRBV5-6 to TRBJ1-5; D is ambiguous. Trimming pared 1 base from V and 2 bases from J, leaving 13 bases between. This CDR3 spans 16 amino acids. Looked up from germline, CDR1 is SGHDT and CDR2 is YYEEEE. This chain's CDR3 is CASSLFRGAGNQPQHF. The DNA for the CDR3 is TGTGCCAGCAGCTTGTTTCGGGGAGCGGGCAATCAGCCCCAGCATTTT.

V gene TRBV7-2 combines with J gene TRBJ2-5, with 8 bases identical to TRBD2. This CDR3 spans 16 amino acids. Germline lookup yields CDR1 SGHTA and CDR2 FQGNSA. V dropped 2 bases and J dropped 4; count of bases not matched to a gene: 9. In DNA, the CDR3 is TGTGCCAGCAGCTTATTTGGCGGGGGGACATCAGAGACCCAGTACTTC. Its protein product is CASSLFGGGTSETQYF.

This clonotype was observed at least ten times. The rearrangement joins TRBV20-1 to TRBJ1-4, with TRBD1 matching over 11 bases. V was clipped by 6 bases and J by 7 bases; unmatched bases: 4. Germline loops: CDR1 DFQATT, CDR2 SNEGSKA (reference sequence). There are 13 residues in the CDR3. CDR3 nucleotides: TGCAGTGCCCAGGACAGGGGGCTTGAAAAACTGTTTTTT. It encodes CSAQDRGLEKLFF.

Many counts were recorded for this clonotype. The rearrangement uses TRBV20-1 and TRBJ2-5, with D unclear. V was shortened by 6 bases and J by 5 bases, with 19 bases between the two germline ends. CDR1 DFQATT and CDR2 SNEGSKA come from the germline V gene (reference sequence). The CDR3 runs to 14 residues. CDR3 bases: TGCAGTGCCCTTCGAGAGCTAGTCGGGGAGACCCAGTACTTC. Translating it yields CSALRELVGETQYF.

In its sample, this clonotype was seen many times. The chain carries TRBV29-1 and TRBJ1-6, with TRBD1 matching 11 bases. This CDR3 region has 13 residues. The ends lost 7 bases at V and 8 bases at J; junction bases unmatched: 4. Germline V gene lookup returns CDR1 SQVTM and CDR2 ANQGSEA. The CDR3 DNA reads as TGCAGCGCCAGGACAGGGGGCGATTCACCCCTCCACTTT. This codes for CSARTGGDSPLHF.

This clonotype was picked up many times. The V and J genes are TRBV5-6 and TRBJ2-3, with TRBD2 matching 7 bases. The J segment lost 2 bases and the V segment lost 4 bases, leaving 4 bases of the junction unmatched. The CDR3 totals 14 residues. Germline V gene lookup returns CDR1 SGHDT and CDR2 YYEEEE. The CDR3 DNA is TGTGCCAGCAGCAGCGGGGCTCACACAGATACGCAGTATTTT. Translating gives CASSSGAHTDTQYF. Complete variable domain (other parts from reference TRBV5-6 and TRBJ2-3): DAGVTQSPTHLIKTRGQQVTLRCSPKSGHDTVSWYQQALGQGPQFIFQYYEEEERQRGNFPDRFSGHQFPNYSSELNVNALLLGDSALYLCASSSGAHTDTQYFGPGTRLTVL.

Only one count was recorded for this clonotype. CDR3 protein: CAISDPWGQGAGNTIYF. The DNA of the CDR3 is TGTGCCATCAGTGACCCATGGGGACAGGGGGCTGGAAACACCATATATTTT. The genes are TRBV10-3 and TRBJ1-3; 11 nucleotides line up with TRBD1. Germline CDR1 is ENHRY and CDR2 is SYGVKD. The CDR3 runs to 17 residues. With V trimmed by 3 bases and J by 2 bases, 6 bases remained unmatched.

This clonotype was recorded at least ten times. J is TRBJ2-1 and V is TRBV10-3, with TRBD1 matching 8 bases. Germline V lookup: CDR1 ENHRY, CDR2 SYGVKD. The length of the CDR3 is 16 residues. Unmatched junction bases numbered 12, after V lost 4 bases and J lost 7 bases. The CDR3 DNA reads TGTGCCATCAGTGTATCTCTAGGACAGGGCCGGAATGAGCAGTTCTTC. Protein product: CAISVSLGQGRNEQFF.

In this sample, this clonotype turned up many times. The gene calls are TRBV7-2 and TRBJ2-7; 9 bases are a match to TRBD1. Germline assignment: CDR1 SGHTA and CDR2 FQGNSA. The CDR3 has 16 amino acids. The V gene end was trimmed by 5 bases and the J gene end by 3 bases; junction bases not matched to a gene: 11. CDR3 residues: CASSPDQTGGNYEQYF. The CDR3 DNA reads as TGTGCCAGCAGCCCCGACCAGACAGGGGGAAACTACGAGCAGTACTTC. The whole variable domain, filled in from reference TRBV7-2 and TRBJ2-7, reads GAGVSQSPSNKVTEKGKDVELRCDPISGHTALYWYRQSLGQGLEFLIYFQGNSAPDKSGLPSDRFSAERTGGSVSTLTIQRTQQEDSAVYLCASSPDQTGGNYEQYFGPGTRLTVT.

Many counts were recorded for this clonotype. This sequence joins TRBV3-1 and TRBJ1-1, with D possibly being TRBD1 (5 bases). V gave up 0 bases and J gave up 0 bases, with 14 bases separating them. The CDR3 has 17 residues. Germline V lookup: CDR1 LGHDT, CDR2 YNNKEL (reference sequence). The CDR3 DNA reads TGTGCCAGCAGCCAAGATACGGTTCGGGACTTGAACACTGAAGCTTTCTTT. Its translation: CASSQDTVRDLNTEAFF.

This clonotype occurred many times. This sequence joins TRBV5-1 and TRBJ2-1; 9 bases align to TRBD2. CDR1 and CDR2 (germline): SGHRS, YFSETQ. V lost 3 bases, J lost 5 bases, and 12 bases stayed unmatched. The CDR3 is 17 amino acids. CDR3: CASSSRPSSGEDNEQFF. The CDR3, as DNA: TGCGCCAGCAGCTCGAGGCCCTCTAGCGGGGAAGACAATGAGCAGTTCTTC.

V usage is TRBV11-2 and J usage is TRBJ2-1; 12 bases are shared with TRBD2. CDR1 is SGHAT and CDR2 is FQNNGV in the germline V gene. The CDR3 runs to 15 residues. V was pared by 4 bases and J by 9 bases, with 7 bases of the junction left unmatched. The DNA of the CDR3 is TGTGCCAGCAGCTCCTCTAGCGGGGGGGATGGTGAGCAGTTCTTC. Its translation: CASSSSSGGDGEQFF.

This clonotype was seen repeatedly, ten times or more. The rearrangement links TRBV5-1 to TRBJ2-1, with D tentatively TRBD2 (7 bases). Trimming took off 2 bases at V and 1 base at J, with 16 bases between the two ends. CDR1 SGHRS and CDR2 YFSETQ come from the germline V gene. The CDR3 has 17 residues. This CDR3 reads CASSFERGGQSYNEQFF. CDR3 DNA: TGCGCCAGCAGCTTCGAGAGGGGGGGCCAGTCCTACAATGAGCAGTTCTTC.

This clonotype has ten or more counts. The V and J genes are TRBV9 and TRBJ2-7; 8 bases fit TRBD1. The trim removed 4 bases at V and 1 base at J, leaving 4 bases unmatched. Germline V gives CDR1 SGDLS, CDR2 YYNGEE. This CDR3 is built from 14 residues. The CDR3 coding sequence is TGTGCCAGCAGCACTCGGGACAGGTCCTACGAGCAGTACTTC. This sequence encodes CASSTRDRSYEQYF.

The table lists this clonotype with a few counts. This chain joins TRBV19 and TRBJ2-7, with TRBD1 matching 9 bases. The CDR3 runs 13 residues. The J segment lost 2 bases and the V segment lost 9 bases, leaving 5 bases of the junction unmatched. Germline CDR1 is LNHDA and CDR2 is SQIVND (reference sequence). The CDR3 nucleotides read TGTGCCAGCGGGGGACAGGGACCCTACGAGCAGTACTTC. Translation gives CASGGQGPYEQYF.

Many counts were recorded for this clonotype. The J gene is TRBJ1-5, the V gene TRBV18; D not certain. The V and J ends lost 6 bases and 5 bases respectively, with 14 bases between them. Germline CDR1 KGHSH, CDR2 LQKENI. CDR3 length equals 14 residues. The CDR3 reads CASSMEWVDQPQHF. In nucleotides, the CDR3 is TGTGCCAGCTCCATGGAATGGGTGGATCAGCCCCAGCATTTT.